This T cell receptor (beta chain) was sequenced in a study of T cells expressing NK-cell markers. Study background: With respect to HCMV, most of the eight sequenced donors were seropositive, and one was seronegative.

TCR beta libraries carry UMIs added by 5'RACE template switching. TCRdb reprocessed the 5' RACE reads and reports one entry per CDR3 protein, with no DNA. The sample data list about 260,000 distinct CDR3 sequences. This CDR3 is 13 amino acids long. Germline-derived CDR1 and CDR2 are DFQATT and SNEGSKA (reference sequence). V is TRBV20-1 and J is TRBJ2-1; lacking DNA, the TRBD2 call made by TCRdb goes unchecked. The TCR comes from a man aged 18 to 35 in good health. The sequencing input was blood T cells: a sorted CD56 or NKG2C T cell subset, CD4+ or CD8+ T cells, or bulk PBMC T cells (not recorded which). CDR3 loop: CSAREGGVIEQFF.